A single sample gave rise to the 18 T cell receptor beta chains below, sequenced in a study of blood T cells in healthy people across ages. The use of a sample-barcoded 5' primer and a J-beta primer mix characterized a second PCR of about 7 to 12 cycles. TCRdb fed the 5' RACE reads into MiXCR, producing one record per CDR3 protein. This table has roughly 1,500,000 distinct CDR3 sequences, 30% to 40% appearing once. The sequencing sample was made of blood. These receptor sequences come from a woman aged 25 to 39 in good health.

This clonotype has more than one count but fewer than ten. This rearrangement joins TRBV3-1 to TRBJ1-4, with TRBD1 as a possible D gene (6 bases). The CDR3 runs to 16 residues. V gave up 1 base and J gave up 7 bases, with 16 bases separating them. CDR1 is LGHDT, CDR2 YNNKEL, per germline (reference sequence). Here the CDR3 DNA reads TGTGCCAGCAGCCAAGCCAAGCAGGGGCCTACTGAAAAACTGTTTTTT. Translated, it gives CASSQAKQGPTEKLFF. Full variable domain (missing parts from reference TRBV3-1 and TRBJ1-4): DTAVSQTPKYLVTQMGNDKSIKCEQNLGHDTMYWYKQDSKKFLKIMFSYNNKELIINETVPNRFSPKSPDKAHLNLHINSLELGDSAVYFCASSQAKQGPTEKLFFGSGTQLSVL.

Worth noting for this clonotype: A much larger clone is a single base away; this may be a read error. V and J are TRBV29-1 and TRBJ2-7; 8 bases fit TRBD2. Unmatched junction bases numbered 2, after V lost 5 bases and J lost 2 bases. CDR3 length: 12 amino acids. CDR1 is SQVTM, CDR2 ANQGSEA, per germline. The CDR3 sequence: CSVRGGPYEQYF. CDR3 in DNA: TGCAGCGTTCGGGGGGGGCCCTACGAGCAGTACTTC.

The table lists this clonotype with a few counts. Being one base from a much bigger clone, this may be a read error. This sequence joins TRBV12-3 or TRBV12-4 and TRBJ1-5; a possible D gene is TRBD1 (5 bases). The CDR3 is made up of 14 amino acids. V lost 4 bases and J lost 0, with 7 bases in between. CDR3 protein: CASSCGGSNQPQHF. CDR3 nucleotide sequence: TGTGCCAGCAGTTGCGGGGGTAGCAATCAGCCCCAGCATTTT.

This chain links TRBV7-7 with TRBJ2-5, with D possibly TRBD2 on 6 matching bases. The CDR3 has 14 residues. V dropped 2 bases and J dropped 7 bases, with 14 bases sitting between them. Germline V gene sequence: CDR1 SSHAT, CDR2 FNYEAQ (reference sequence). The CDR3 is CASSLPDSEGTQYF. The CDR3 DNA reads as TGTGCCAGCAGCTTACCCGACTCGGAGGGGACCCAGTACTTC.

To note about this clonotype: A much larger clone is a single base away; this may be a read error. This chain joins TRBV27 and TRBJ2-7, with 7 bases identical to TRBD1. The CDR3 is 15 amino acids. CDR1 and CDR2 (germline): MNHEY, SMNVEV (reference sequence). CDR3 region: CASSPTTGNAYGQYF. Here the CDR3 DNA reads TGTGCCAGCAGTCCCACGACAGGGAACGCCTACGGGCAGTACTTC.

This clonotype was counted only a few times. The chain joins TRBV10-1 to TRBJ2-5; the D is unclear. This CDR3 has 13 amino acids. CDR1 WNHNN and CDR2 SYGVQD come from the germline V gene (reference sequence). Trimming took 0 bases from V and 9 from J, leaving 11 bases between them. The CDR3 loop is CASSESPVGAQYF. CDR3 DNA sequence: TGCGCCAGCAGTGAGTCTCCGGTCGGAGCCCAGTACTTC.

This clonotype was seen at least ten times. The V gene is TRBV10-3, the J gene TRBJ2-7; TRBD2 is a possible D gene (5 bases). The CDR3 has 15 residues. Germline lookup yields CDR1 ENHRY and CDR2 SYGVKD. V dropped 0 bases and J dropped 5 bases, with 14 bases sitting between them. As DNA, the CDR3 is TGTGCCATCAGTGAGTCGAATCCGGGAAAAAACGAGCAGTACTTC. It translates to CAISESNPGKNEQYF.

The V call is TRBV27, the J call TRBJ1-2, with D perhaps TRBD1 (5 bases). CDR3 length: 13 amino acids. The V and J ends lost 4 bases and 8 bases respectively, with 14 bases between them. CDR1 and CDR2 from the germline V gene are MNHEY and SMNVEV (reference sequence). The CDR3 sequence: CASSWGGEDGYTF. The CDR3 DNA follows: TGTGCCAGCAGTTGGGGAGGGGAGGACGGCTACACCTTC.

The CDR3 DNA is TGTACCAGCAGCTTCCCTACGGGACAGTCTAGCACAGATACGCAGTATTTT. Its protein is CTSSFPTGQSSTDTQYF. The chain is built from TRBV7-2 and TRBJ2-3; 7 bases are a match to TRBD1. Germline V gene data show CDR1 as SGHTA and CDR2 as FQGNSA. The V gene end was trimmed by 3 bases and the J gene end by 0 bases; junction bases not matched to a gene: 9. This CDR3 comprises 17 residues.

This clonotype appeared many times. The chain couples TRBV20-1 to TRBJ2-1; TRBD2 aligns across 9 bases. Germline CDR1 and CDR2: DFQATT and SNEGSKA (reference sequence). This CDR3 region has 15 residues. With V trimmed by 6 bases and J by 5 bases, 11 bases remained unmatched. CDR3 sequence (DNA): TGCAGTGCAGAAGCGGGGGGCAAACCTCACAATGAGCAGTTCTTC. It specifies CSAEAGGKPHNEQFF.

The rearrangement uses TRBV5-1 and TRBJ1-1; maybe TRBD1 (6 bases). The CDR3 covers 13 residues. Between the trimmed V and J ends, which lost 5 bases and 1 base, there was a span of 9 bases. Germline V gene data show CDR1 as SGHRS and CDR2 as YFSETQ. CDR3 loop: CASRAGANTEAFF. CDR3 coding DNA: TGCGCCAGCAGGGCAGGGGCGAACACTGAAGCTTTCTTT.

With respect to this clonotype: One junction end does not reproduce the germline sequence, and a read error may be involved. The chain links TRBV20-1 to TRBJ1-5; tentative D call: TRBD1 (5 bases). CDR1 is DFQATT and CDR2 is SNEGSKA in the germline V gene (reference sequence). This CDR3 has 15 residues. CDR3: CGAREPGQLNQPQHF. The CDR3 DNA sequence: TGCGGTGCTAGAGAACCCGGACAACTCAATCAGCCCCAGCATTTT.

Many counts were recorded for this clonotype. The rearrangement joins TRBV27 to TRBJ2-7; 7 nucleotides agree with TRBD2. Per germline, CDR1 MNHEY and CDR2 SMNVEV (reference sequence). This CDR3 has 13 amino acids. Germline trimming cut 6 bases from V and 3 bases from J; bases unmatched to any gene: 5. The CDR3 nucleotides are TGTGCCAGCAGCCAGGGACTAAACTACGAGCAGTACTTC. Amino acid sequence: CASSQGLNYEQYF.

In this sample, this clonotype turned up a few times. The gene calls are TRBV20-1 and TRBJ2-1; D possibly corresponds to TRBD2 (6 bases). Trimming took 5 bases from V and 11 from J, leaving 16 bases between them. This CDR3 is 12 amino acids long. The germline V gene encodes CDR1 DFQATT and CDR2 SNEGSKA (reference sequence). CDR3 coding DNA: TGCAGTGCTCCGGAGGGAGTTAATCAGCAGTTCTTC. Its protein product is CSAPEGVNQQFF.

This clonotype has just a few counts. The V and J genes are TRBV10-3 and TRBJ1-2; 9 bases match TRBD1. Germline V gene lookup returns CDR1 ENHRY and CDR2 SYGVKD. Trimming cost V 6 bases and J 6 bases; bases outside gene matches: 8. The CDR3 totals 14 residues. The CDR3 DNA follows: TGTGCCATCAGGACGAAGGGGACAGGGAATGGCTACACCTTC. Its translation: CAIRTKGTGNGYTF.

A few counts support this clonotype. Mismatch with germline at one junction end may stem from a read error. The chain uses TRBV7-9 and TRBJ1-2; D not certain. The CDR3 runs 15 residues. Germline V gene lookup returns CDR1 SEHNR and CDR2 FQNEAQ (reference sequence). The CDR3: CAGSLSEGRNYGYTF. CDR3 bases: TGTGCCGGCAGCTTAAGCGAGGGAAGAAACTATGGCTACACCTTC.

V gene TRBV12-3 or TRBV12-4 combines with J gene TRBJ2-3, with no clear D. Trimming left V 4 bases short and J 8 bases short, with 16 bases between. The CDR3 runs to 14 residues. CDR3 in amino acids: CASSSHSGAGTQYF. DNA for the CDR3: TGTGCCAGCAGTTCCCATAGTGGCGCCGGTACGCAGTATTTT.

The rearrangement joins TRBV6-1 to TRBJ1-1; D perhaps matches TRBD1 (5 bases). Germline CDR1 reads MNHNS; CDR2 reads SASEGT. This CDR3 has 12 residues. V lost 10 bases to trimming and J lost 5 bases, with 14 bases between them. The chain's CDR3 is CANTGGMTEAFF. CDR3 nucleotides: TGTGCCAACACGGGGGGAATGACTGAAGCTTTCTTT.